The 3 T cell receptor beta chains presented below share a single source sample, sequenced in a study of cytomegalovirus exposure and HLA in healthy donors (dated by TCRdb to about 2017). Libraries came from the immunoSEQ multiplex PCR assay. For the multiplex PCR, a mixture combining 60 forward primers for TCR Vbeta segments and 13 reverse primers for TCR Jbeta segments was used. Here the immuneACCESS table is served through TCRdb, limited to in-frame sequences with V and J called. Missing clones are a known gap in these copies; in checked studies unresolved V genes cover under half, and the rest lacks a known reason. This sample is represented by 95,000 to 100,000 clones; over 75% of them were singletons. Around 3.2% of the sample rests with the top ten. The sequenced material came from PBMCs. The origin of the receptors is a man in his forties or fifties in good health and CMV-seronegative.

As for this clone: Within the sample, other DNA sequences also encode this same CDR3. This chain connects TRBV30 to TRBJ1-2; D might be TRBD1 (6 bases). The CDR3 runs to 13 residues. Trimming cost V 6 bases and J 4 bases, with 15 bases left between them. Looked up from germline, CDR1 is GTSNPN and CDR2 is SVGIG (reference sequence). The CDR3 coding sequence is TGTGCCTGTCACGGAACAGGGAGCTATGGCTACACCTTC. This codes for CACHGTGSYGYTF.

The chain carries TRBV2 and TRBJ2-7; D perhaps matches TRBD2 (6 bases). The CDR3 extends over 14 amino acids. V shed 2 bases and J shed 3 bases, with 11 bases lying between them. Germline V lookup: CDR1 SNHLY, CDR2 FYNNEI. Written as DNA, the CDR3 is TGTGCCAGCAGTGAAATATTAGCGGACTACGAGCAGTACTTC. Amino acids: CASSEILADYEQYF.

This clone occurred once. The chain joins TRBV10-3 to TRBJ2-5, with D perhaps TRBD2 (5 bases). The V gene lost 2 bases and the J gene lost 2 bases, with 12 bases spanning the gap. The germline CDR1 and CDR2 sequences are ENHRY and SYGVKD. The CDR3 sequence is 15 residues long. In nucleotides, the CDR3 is TGTGCCATCAGTGAGGGCCACAGCGGTCAAGAGACCCAGTACTTC. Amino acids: CAISEGHSGQETQYF.